The clone carrying this T cell receptor (beta chain) was counted a single time. Its antigen is undetermined. Sequenced by immunoSEQ multiplex PCR; TCRdb stores in-frame clones only, minus some. The sample lists around 30,000 clones, around 83% occurring once. Patients suffered from locally advanced or metastatic urothelial carcinoma. This record belongs to a study of PD-L1 blockade in urothelial cancer. Background on the study: Each blood sample yielded a median of roughly 140,000 T cells.

The CDR3 has 14 residues. With 4 bases removed from V and 0 bases from J, the gap between germline ends came to 12 bases. Germline V lookup: CDR1 GTSNPN, CDR2 SVGIG (reference sequence). Broader study findings: It was durable-benefit patients whose tumor-associated blood clones expanded more at 3 weeks.

The gene calls are TRBV30 and TRBJ1-1; unclear D gene. This clonotype was sampled from a man in his fifties or sixties with urothelial cancer. The sequencing here drew on PBMCs, taken around atezolizumab (anti-PD-L1) treatment. The CDR3 region is CAWTSGSMNTEAFF. The CDR3, as DNA: TGTGCCTGGACCTCAGGCTCCATGAACACTGAAGCTTTCTTT.